Below, 4 T cell receptor beta chains from the same sample are listed, as sequenced in a study of cytomegalovirus exposure and HLA in healthy donors. PCR used 60 Vbeta primers and 13 Jbeta primers. Assay: immunoSEQ multiplex PCR; the TCRdb copy retains only in-frame clones and omits some. Altogether about 170,000 clones are present, approximately 81% being singletons, with the ten largest covering over 2.5%. What was sequenced was PBMCs. All receptors derive from a man younger than 45 in good health and CMV-seropositive.

The J gene is TRBJ2-5, the V gene TRBV27; 7 nucleotides match TRBD1. V was pared by 5 bases and J by 2 bases, with 11 bases of the junction left unmatched. The CDR3 is made up of 16 amino acids. The germline gives CDR1 MNHEY, CDR2 SMNVEV (reference sequence). The CDR3, as DNA: TGTGCCAGCAGTGGCTTAGGTTCCAGGGGGCAAGAGACCCAGTACTTC. Translating gives CASSGLGSRGQETQYF.

This chain joins TRBV5-1 and TRBJ2-5; a possible D gene is TRBD2 (5 bases). With 0 bases removed from V and 4 bases from J, the gap between germline ends came to 7 bases. The length of the CDR3 is 13 residues. CDR1 is SGHRS and CDR2 is YFSETQ in the germline V gene. CDR3 region: CASSLGGPETQYF. The CDR3 DNA reads TGCGCCAGCAGCTTGGGAGGGCCAGAGACCCAGTACTTC.

V gene TRBV6-5 combines with J gene TRBJ1-2; D possibly corresponds to TRBD1 (5 bases). V shed 2 bases and J shed 1 base, with 8 bases lying between them. CDR3 length: 14 residues. Per the germline V gene, CDR1 is MNHEY and CDR2 is SVGAGI. CDR3 sequence reads: CASSYDRNNYGYTF. Written as DNA, the CDR3 is TGTGCCAGCAGTTACGACAGAAATAACTATGGCTACACCTTC.

The chain joins TRBV5-1 to TRBJ2-2; possible D gene TRBD2, 5 bases. Trimming shortened V by 3 bases and J by 2 bases, and 17 bases separated the two germline ends. CDR1 is SGHRS and CDR2 is YFSETQ in the germline V gene. The CDR3 is made up of 17 amino acids. CDR3 sequence reads: CASSYDGPGFNTGELFF. In DNA form, the CDR3 reads TGCGCCAGCAGCTATGACGGACCGGGGTTTAACACCGGGGAGCTGTTTTTT.